This T cell receptor (beta chain) derives from a study of shared clonotypes between healthy human individuals. Investigators spread the genomic DNA of each subset evenly over several immunoSEQ plates. Produced via immunoSEQ multiplex PCR; TCRdb's table is partial and in-frame only. The sample includes roughly 700,000 clones, 80% to 95% of them seen just once. The CDR3 is 15 residues long. In germline, CDR1 is MDHEN, CDR2 SYDVKM. CD45RO+ cells and CCR7-negative CD45RA+ TemRA cells were combined as CD8 memory. The genes are TRBV28 and TRBJ2-5; D might be TRBD2 (6 bases). The better agreement between TRBJ2-7 and the DNA end casts doubt on the J call. The source is a young man in good health. Some clones in this sample may be carry-over from other donors' samples. The specimen was memory CD8+ T cells from PBMCs. Subset meaning: CD45RO+ cells pooled with CCR7-negative TemRA cells. The CDR3 sequence: CASSFSGRPSYEQYF. The CDR3 nucleotides read TGTGCCAGCAGTTTTTCAGGGAGGCCAAGCTACGAGCAGTACTTC.